A selection of T cell receptor beta chains follows, all from one sample in a study of chemoradiotherapy in HPV16-positive cancers. Sequenced by immunoSEQ multiplex PCR; TCRdb stores in-frame clones only, minus some. The sample consists of approximately 9,500 clones, approximately 80% of them appearing once. Sequencing used tumor tissue, obtained from a patient who underwent chemoradiotherapy. The source of these receptors is a human donor with HPV-associated anogenital cancer. Both conserved end residues are part of each CDR3. A D gene is named only where the DNA matches it firmly. Clone size is not always given. Where it is, it says once, few, many or a class for expanded clones.

D: NA; V: TRBV7-3; J: TRBJ1-3; size: NA; CDR3: CASSLAPGSGNTIYF; DNA: TGTGCCAGCAGCTTAGCCCCGGGCTCTGGAAACACCATATATTTT
D: NA; V: TRBV7-9; J: TRBJ1-3; size: NA; CDR3: CAINRGNTIYF; DNA: TGTGCCATCAATCGGGGAAACACCATATATTTT
D: NA; V: TRBV28; J: TRBJ1-5; size: few; CDR3: CASSPWGGGAGNQPQHF; DNA: TGTGCCAGCAGTCCTTGGGGCGGGGGCGCGGGAAATCAGCCCCAGCATTTT
D: NA; V: TRBV7-1; J: TRBJ2-7; size: NA; CDR3: CASSLPGGAYEQYF; DNA: TGTGCCAGCAGCTTACCCGGCGGGGCCTACGAGCAGTACTTC
D: NA; V: TRBV19; J: TRBJ1-4; size: few; CDR3: CASRIQGGRAEKLFF; DNA: TGTGCCAGTAGGATACAGGGCGGAAGAGCCGAAAAACTGTTTTTT
D: NA; V: TRBV11-2; J: TRBJ2-1; size: NA; CDR3: CASSFGQYNEQFF; DNA: TGTGCCAGCAGCTTTGGCCAGTACAATGAGCAGTTCTTC
D: NA; V: TRBV5-6; J: TRBJ1-2; size: few; CDR3: CASSTPTGANGYTF; DNA: TGTGCCAGCAGCACCCCCACGGGGGCTAATGGCTACACCTTC
D: NA; V: TRBV30; J: TRBJ1-1; size: NA; CDR3: CAWSDNRHGPEAFF; DNA: TGTGCCTGGAGTGATAACCGGCACGGCCCTGAAGCTTTCTTT
D: TRBD2; V: TRBV13; J: TRBJ2-1; size: NA; CDR3: CASSFRTSGGADEQFF; DNA: TGTGCCAGCAGCTTCCGGACTAGCGGGGGGGCCGATGAGCAGTTCTTC
D: TRBD1; V: TRBV5-1; J: TRBJ1-3; size: NA; CDR3: CASSKGQSLSGNTIYF; DNA: TGCGCCAGCAGCAAGGGACAGTCCCTCTCTGGAAACACCATATATTTT
D: NA; V: TRBV7-2; J: TRBJ2-2; size: NA; CDR3: CASSLDGNTGELFF; DNA: TGTGCCAGCAGCTTAGACGGGAACACCGGGGAGCTGTTTTTT
D: NA; V: TRBV29-1; J: TRBJ2-7; size: few; CDR3: CSVGNGYEQYF; DNA: TGCAGCGTTGGGAACGGGTACGAGCAGTACTTC
D: NA; V: TRBV30; J: TRBJ2-1; size: NA; CDR3: CAWLRGSYNEQFF; DNA: TGTGCCTGGCTGCGGGGCTCCTACAATGAGCAGTTCTTC
D: TRBD2; V: TRBV9; J: TRBJ2-3; size: NA; CDR3: CASSAQGLFDTQYF; DNA: TGTGCCAGCAGCGCTCAGGGACTATTTGATACGCAGTATTTT
D: TRBD2; V: TRBV4-2; J: TRBJ2-7; size: NA; CDR3: CASSQDLRGGGAHEQYF; DNA: TGTGCCAGCAGCCAAGATCTACGGGGCGGGGGGGCCCACGAGCAGTACTTC
D: NA; V: TRBV15; J: TRBJ1-4; size: NA; CDR3: CATSNWGGEAEKLFF; DNA: TGTGCCACCAGCAATTGGGGGGGAGAGGCCGAAAAACTGTTTTTT
D: TRBD1; V: TRBV19; J: TRBJ2-2; size: NA; CDR3: CASSIMGQGGTGELFF; DNA: TGTGCCAGTAGTATCATGGGACAGGGGGGCACCGGGGAGCTGTTTTTT
D: NA; V: TRBV20-1; J: TRBJ2-1; size: few; CDR3: CSARDRGLILF; DNA: TGCAGTGCTAGAGATCGGGGTCTTATACTCTTC
D: NA; V: TRBV6-5; J: TRBJ1-2; size: NA; CDR3: CASSADSSNYGYTF; DNA: TGTGCCAGCAGTGCGGACAGTTCTAACTATGGCTACACCTTC
D: NA; V: TRBV6-5; J: TRBJ2-1; size: NA; CDR3: CASSYGGNEQFF; DNA: TGTGCCAGCAGTTACGGGGGCAATGAGCAGTTCTTC
D: TRBD2; V: TRBV5-1; J: TRBJ2-3; size: NA; CDR3: CASSLRLAGFTDTQYF; DNA: TGCGCCAGCAGCTTGAGGTTAGCGGGATTTACAGATACGCAGTATTTT
D: TRBD1; V: TRBV18; J: TRBJ2-7; size: NA; CDR3: CASSPKGAREQYF; DNA: TGTGCCAGCTCACCAAAGGGGGCGCGCGAGCAGTACTTC
D: NA; V: TRBV19; J: TRBJ1-2; size: once; CDR3: CASRGPTYDGYTF; DNA: TGTGCCAGTCGCGGACCGACGTATGATGGCTACACCTTC
D: NA; V: TRBV28; J: TRBJ2-7; size: NA; CDR3: CASKRRLGTDEQYF; DNA: TGTGCCAGCAAGAGGCGCCTGGGCACCGACGAGCAGTACTTC
D: NA; V: TRBV28; J: TRBJ1-5; size: NA; CDR3: CASSPPRWGQPQHF; DNA: TGTGCCAGCAGCCCTCCCAGGTGGGGTCAGCCCCAGCATTTT
D: NA; V: TRBV18; J: TRBJ2-2; size: NA; CDR3: CASSPTLGLTGELFF; DNA: TGTGCCAGCTCCCCCACTTTGGGACTTACCGGGGAGCTGTTTTTT
D: NA; V: TRBV7-3; J: TRBJ2-5; size: NA; CDR3: CASSLTQQETQYF; DNA: TGTGCCAGCAGCTTAACGCAGCAAGAGACCCAGTACTTC
D: NA; V: TRBV9; J: TRBJ1-4; size: NA; CDR3: CASSASLPGRSDEKLFF; DNA: TGTGCCAGCAGCGCCTCTCTACCGGGACGGTCTGATGAAAAACTGTTTTTT
D: NA; V: TRBV5-6; J: TRBJ2-1; size: once; CDR3: CASSLVRLGPNEQFF; DNA: TGTGCCAGCAGCTTGGTAAGGTTGGGGCCCAATGAGCAGTTCTTC
D: TRBD1; V: TRBV4-3; J: TRBJ1-3; size: NA; CDR3: CASQSQTGVTGNTIYF; DNA: TGCGCCAGCCAGTCTCAGACAGGGGTGACTGGAAACACCATATATTTT
D: NA; V: TRBV5-1; J: TRBJ2-7; size: NA; CDR3: CASSPISAYEQYF; DNA: TGCGCCAGCAGCCCCATTTCAGCCTACGAGCAGTACTTC
D: TRBD1; V: TRBV4-2; J: TRBJ1-1; size: NA; CDR3: CASSRQGDMNTEAFF; DNA: TGTGCCAGCAGTAGACAGGGGGATATGAACACTGAAGCTTTCTTT
D: NA; V: TRBV5-1; J: TRBJ1-5; size: NA; CDR3: CASSLGLSNQPQHF; DNA: TGCGCCAGCAGCTTGGGTCTTAGCAATCAGCCCCAGCATTTT
D: NA; V: TRBV7-9; J: TRBJ1-1; size: NA; CDR3: CASSLDMNTEAFF; DNA: TGTGCCAGCAGCTTAGACATGAACACTGAAGCTTTCTTT
D: NA; V: TRBV18; J: TRBJ2-7; size: NA; CDR3: CASSPKESVYEQYF; DNA: TGTGCCAGCTCACCAAAGGAGTCGGTCTACGAGCAGTACTTC
D: NA; V: TRBV6-5; J: TRBJ1-1; size: NA; CDR3: CASSYVLRGAAFF; DNA: TGTGCCAGCAGTTACGTTCTCCGAGGGGCAGCTTTCTTT
D: NA; V: TRBV15; J: TRBJ2-3; size: NA; CDR3: CATSREGDTQYF; DNA: TGTGCCACCAGCAGGGAAGGAGATACGCAGTATTTT
D: NA; V: TRBV19; J: TRBJ1-5; size: NA; CDR3: CASSMWGRGGGNQPQHF; DNA: TGTGCCAGTAGTATGTGGGGGCGGGGCGGCGGCAATCAGCCCCAGCATTTT
D: TRBD2; V: TRBV9; J: TRBJ2-1; size: NA; CDR3: CASSVLPTSGGAVVGNEQFF; DNA: TGTGCCAGCAGCGTCCTCCCAACTAGCGGGGGGGCTGTCGTAGGCAATGAGCAGTTCTTC
D: TRBD1; V: TRBV6-5; J: TRBJ1-2; size: NA; CDR3: CASTTGGNYGYTF; DNA: TGTGCCAGCACAACAGGGGGAAACTATGGCTACACCTTC
D: TRBD1; V: TRBV7-9; J: TRBJ1-2; size: few; CDR3: CASIGDREAHGYTF; DNA: TGTGCCAGCATAGGGGACAGGGAAGCCCATGGCTACACCTTC
D: NA; V: TRBV7-3; J: TRBJ2-5; size: once; CDR3: CASSRRQQETQYF; DNA: TGTGCCAGCAGCCGTCGACAGCAAGAGACCCAGTACTTC
D: TRBD1; V: TRBV6-1; J: TRBJ1-1; size: NA; CDR3: CASSEFSGGTEAFF; DNA: TGTGCCAGCAGTGAGTTTTCAGGGGGGACTGAAGCTTTCTTT
D: NA; V: TRBV5-1; J: TRBJ2-3; size: NA; CDR3: CASSLLDTQYF; DNA: TGCGCCAGCAGCTTGCTAGATACGCAGTATTTT
D: NA; V: TRBV29-1; J: TRBJ2-3; size: NA; CDR3: CSADSLTDTQYF; DNA: TGCAGCGCGGACAGCCTCACAGATACGCAGTATTTT
D: NA; V: TRBV2; J: TRBJ2-3; size: NA; CDR3: CAARGRGATTDTQYF; DNA: TGTGCCGCACGGGGACGCGGCGCCACCACAGATACGCAGTATTTT
D: TRBD2; V: TRBV6-6; J: TRBJ2-1; size: NA; CDR3: CASSSPGLENEQFF; DNA: TGTGCCAGCAGTTCTCCGGGACTAGAAAATGAGCAGTTCTTC
D: NA; V: TRBV30; J: TRBJ1-3; size: few; CDR3: CAWGPLGASGNTIYF; DNA: TGTGCCTGGGGTCCGCTGGGGGCCTCTGGAAACACCATATATTTT
D: NA; V: TRBV4-1; J: TRBJ1-2; size: few; CDR3: CASSLLPHRDYGYTF; DNA: TGCGCCAGCAGCTTACTGCCCCACAGGGACTATGGCTACACCTTC
D: NA; V: TRBV5-3; J: TRBJ2-6; size: NA; CDR3: CARSLKRGSGANVLTF; DNA: TGTGCCAGAAGCTTAAAGAGGGGATCTGGGGCCAACGTCCTGACTTTC
D: NA; V: TRBV7-9; J: TRBJ2-7; size: NA; CDR3: CASSPDYEQYF; DNA: TGTGCCAGCAGCCCCGACTACGAGCAGTACTTC
D: TRBD1; V: TRBV27; J: TRBJ2-7; size: NA; CDR3: CASSFGTGEYEQYF; DNA: TGTGCCAGCAGTTTCGGGACAGGGGAATACGAGCAGTACTTC
D: NA; V: TRBV5-1; J: TRBJ2-3; size: NA; CDR3: CASSRPGGTQYF; DNA: TGCGCCAGCAGCCGCCCCGGTGGTACGCAGTATTTT
D: NA; V: TRBV10-3; J: TRBJ1-3; size: NA; CDR3: CATQELGNTIYF; DNA: TGTGCCACGCAGGAGCTTGGAAACACCATATATTTT
D: NA; V: TRBV7-9; J: TRBJ1-1; size: NA; CDR3: CASSLGLGHNTEAFF; DNA: TGTGCCAGCAGCTTAGGCTTAGGACACAACACTGAAGCTTTCTTT
D: TRBD1; V: TRBV30; J: TRBJ1-2; size: NA; CDR3: CAWSVGQGDYGYTF; DNA: TGTGCCTGGAGTGTAGGGCAGGGGGACTATGGCTACACCTTC
D: NA; V: TRBV9; J: TRBJ2-1; size: NA; CDR3: CASSATRTTSYNEQFF; DNA: TGTGCCAGCAGCGCAACCCGGACAACTTCCTACAATGAGCAGTTCTTC
D: NA; V: TRBV28; J: TRBJ1-3; size: NA; CDR3: CASSDQGGGNTIYF; DNA: TGTGCCAGCAGTGATCAGGGTGGTGGAAACACCATATATTTT
D: NA; V: TRBV28; J: TRBJ2-2; size: few; CDR3: CASHSQGLNTGELFF; DNA: TGTGCCAGCCACAGTCAAGGACTCAACACCGGGGAGCTGTTTTTT